Presented here are 14 T cell receptor beta chains from one specimen sequenced in a study of Ad26.COV2.S vaccination and SARS-CoV-2 variants. The repertoire was sequenced with immunoSEQ multiplex PCR; TCRdb's copy has only in-frame clones and lacks some. Among about 350,000 clones, just over 90% were seen once, and the ten largest hold 3.9%. The sample was peripheral blood, taken after recovery from COVID-19. These receptors all stem from a human donor who had recovered from COVID-19.

The chain couples TRBV7-8 to TRBJ2-7; D is possibly TRBD1 (5 bases). V lost 5 bases to trimming and J lost 3 bases, with 11 bases between them. CDR3 length: 13 amino acids. Germline CDR1 and CDR2: SGHVS and FQNEAQ. The CDR3 coding sequence is TGTGCCAGCAGCGCCTATAGGGGCTACGAGCAGTACTTC. Protein sequence: CASSAYRGYEQYF.

The chain couples TRBV14 to TRBJ2-7; D might be TRBD2 (6 bases). V shed 1 base and J shed 3 bases, with 13 bases lying between them. The V gene's germline CDR1 is SGHDN and CDR2 FVKESK. CDR3 size: 15 residues. CDR3 region: CASSQAGGENYEQYF. CDR3 in DNA: TGTGCCAGCAGCCAAGCGGGCGGGGAAAACTACGAGCAGTACTTC.

The genes are TRBV10-2 and TRBJ2-3; weak D call: TRBD1 (6 bases). Germline loops: CDR1 WSHSY, CDR2 SAAADI. Trimming took 4 bases from V and 6 from J, leaving 17 bases between them. The CDR3 has 15 residues. The CDR3 DNA follows: TGCGCCAGCAGTGGTTTTACAGGGTTTAAGGATACGCAGTATTTT. Amino acid sequence: CASSGFTGFKDTQYF.

This chain uses TRBV27 with TRBJ2-3, with D possibly TRBD2 on 5 matching bases. Trimming pared 3 bases from V and 4 bases from J, leaving 8 bases between. Germline V CDR1 and CDR2: MNHEY, SMNVEV (reference sequence). This CDR3 spans 13 amino acids. The CDR3: CASSFLAPDTQYF. The CDR3 region has the DNA TGTGCCAGCAGTTTTCTAGCCCCAGATACGCAGTATTTT.

The chain has TRBV2 and TRBJ2-5; no definite D call. Trimming left V 6 bases short and J 2 bases short, with 7 bases between. Germline CDR1 and CDR2: SNHLY and FYNNEI. CDR3 length: 12 amino acids. This CDR3 reads CASRADQETQYF. CDR3 sequence (DNA): TGTGCCAGCAGGGCAGATCAAGAGACCCAGTACTTC.

V usage is TRBV7-2 and J usage is TRBJ1-1; 7 bases line up with TRBD1. V lost 5 bases to trimming and J lost 0 bases; unmatched junction nucleotides: 6. Germline CDR1 SGHTA, CDR2 FQGNSA. The CDR3 has 15 residues. The chain's CDR3 is CASSLTGQMNTEAFF. The CDR3 DNA sequence: TGTGCCAGCAGCCTGACGGGACAGATGAACACTGAAGCTTTCTTT.

In regard to this clone: The same CDR3 is also encoded by other DNA sequences in this sample. V gene TRBV2 combines with J gene TRBJ1-2; D gene unclear. The CDR3 loop spans 13 amino acids. CDR1 and CDR2 (germline): SNHLY, FYNNEI. Deletions cut 2 bases from V and 2 bases from J, with 6 bases between. The CDR3 loop is CASSETVNYGYTF. The CDR3 DNA reads as TGTGCCAGCAGTGAAACGGTAAACTATGGCTACACCTTC. Looking up the rest from reference TRBV2 and TRBJ1-2 gives the full variable domain: EPEVTQTPSHQVTQMGQEVILRCVPISNHLYFYWYRQILGQKVEFLVSFYNNEISEKSEIFDDQFSVERPDGSNFTLKIRSTKLEDSAMYFCASSETVNYGYTFGSGTRLTVV.

The V gene is TRBV4-1, the J gene TRBJ1-1, with 7 nucleotides matching TRBD1. V shed 2 bases, J shed 1 base, and the junction held 4 bases outside the gene matches. There are 15 residues in the CDR3. Germline loops: CDR1 MGHRA, CDR2 YSYEKL. Written as DNA, the CDR3 is TGCGCCAGCAGCCAAAGGGACAGAACGAACACTGAAGCTTTCTTT. It yields the protein CASSQRDRTNTEAFF.

The chain couples TRBV4-3 to TRBJ2-2; the D is unclear. Germline CDR1 and CDR2: LGHNA and YSLEER. Trimming stripped 0 bases from V and 5 bases from J, with 7 bases between. The CDR3 length is 14 residues. The CDR3 nucleotides read TGCGCCAGCAGCCAAGAATTAGGGACCGGGGAGCTGTTTTTT. This codes for CASSQELGTGELFF.

The chain recombines TRBV2 with TRBJ2-3; 9 bases map to TRBD2. V dropped 5 bases and J dropped 0; count of bases not matched to a gene: 9. The germline gives CDR1 SNHLY, CDR2 FYNNEI. This CDR3 has 17 residues. In DNA, the CDR3 is TGTGCCAGCAGTATTTCAGGCGGGGGGGCTAGCACAGATACGCAGTATTTT. Protein product: CASSISGGGASTDTQYF.

This sequence joins TRBV7-9 and TRBJ2-7; weak D call: TRBD1 (8 bases). CDR1 is SEHNR, CDR2 FQNEAQ, per germline (reference sequence). V was pared by 4 bases and J by 4 bases, with 23 bases between. This CDR3 contains 17 residues. The CDR3 coding sequence is TGTGCCAGCAGCTCGTTCTGGGGGGGACAGGTAATTTACGAGCAGTACTTC. Translated, it gives CASSSFWGGQVIYEQYF.

The genes are TRBV10-1 and TRBJ2-7; no firm D call. V gave up 5 bases and J gave up 6 bases, with 14 bases separating them. Looked up from germline, CDR1 is WNHNN and CDR2 is SYGVQD (reference sequence). The CDR3 spans 13 residues. The CDR3 loop reads CASSKTGVGEQYF. In DNA form, the CDR3 reads TGCGCCAGCAGTAAGACTGGGGTAGGCGAGCAGTACTTC.

The chain has TRBV10-2 and TRBJ2-2, with D perhaps given as TRBD1 or TRBD2 (5 bases each). From germline, CDR1 is WSHSY and CDR2 SAAADI. The CDR3 contains 12 residues. Between the trimmed V and J ends, which lost 6 bases and 3 bases, there was a span of 5 bases. CDR3 sequence (DNA): TGCGCCAGCAGGGGGGACACCGGGGAGCTGTTTTTT. Residues: CASRGDTGELFF.

The rearrangement joins TRBV11-2 to TRBJ1-3; D gene unclear. The V and J ends lost 2 bases and 3 bases respectively, with 11 bases between them. Per the germline V gene, CDR1 is SGHAT and CDR2 is FQNNGV. The CDR3 sequence is 15 residues long. The CDR3 loop is CASSLYRGYGNTIYF. CDR3 coding DNA: TGTGCCAGCAGCTTATACCGGGGATATGGAAACACCATATATTTT.